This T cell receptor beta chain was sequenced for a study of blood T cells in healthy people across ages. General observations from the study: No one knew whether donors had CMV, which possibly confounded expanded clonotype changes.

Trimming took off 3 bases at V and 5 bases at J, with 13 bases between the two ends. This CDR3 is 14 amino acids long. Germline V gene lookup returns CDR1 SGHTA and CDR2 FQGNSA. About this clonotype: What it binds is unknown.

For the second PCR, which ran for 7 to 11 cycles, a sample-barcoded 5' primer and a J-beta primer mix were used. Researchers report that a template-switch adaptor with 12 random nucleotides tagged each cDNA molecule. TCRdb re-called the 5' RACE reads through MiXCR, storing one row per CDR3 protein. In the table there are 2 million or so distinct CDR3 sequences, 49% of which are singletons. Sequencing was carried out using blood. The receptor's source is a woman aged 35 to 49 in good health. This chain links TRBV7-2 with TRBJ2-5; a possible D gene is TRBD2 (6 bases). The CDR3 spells CASSLETSSETQYF. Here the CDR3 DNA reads TGTGCCAGCAGCTTGGAGACTAGTTCCGAGACCCAGTACTTC.